This T cell receptor beta chain was sequenced in a study of blood T cells in healthy people across ages. Findings of the study overall: The unknown donor CMV status may have confounded expanded clonotype changes. Significant beta diversity loss was already apparent by age around 36, declining roughly linearly. Long-lived donors exceeded aged donors in naive CD4+ cells and diversity. Naive T cell percentage showed a strong correlation with TCR beta diversity.

In its sample, this clonotype was seen many times. The antigen remains undetermined. Together with a sample-barcoded 5' primer, a J-beta primer mix was included in a second PCR lasting about 7 to 12 cycles. TCRdb reprocessed the 5' RACE reads via MiXCR and lists one record per CDR3 protein. This sample carries about 640,000 distinct CDR3 sequences, about 43% of them seen once, and the ten largest clones take 30%. Germline CDR1 and CDR2: SQVTM and ANQGSEA. V dropped 3 bases and J dropped 2 bases, with 15 bases sitting between them. This CDR3 region has 15 residues. The sample taken for sequencing was blood. This chain links TRBV29-1 with TRBJ2-3, with D uncertain. This TCR was sampled from a man older than 75 in good health. CDR3 protein: CSVDENPAPTDTQYF. The CDR3 DNA reads TGCAGCGTTGACGAGAACCCGGCCCCCACAGATACGCAGTATTTT.